This T cell receptor beta chain was sequenced in a study of cytomegalovirus exposure and HLA in healthy donors. The V gene end was trimmed by 5 bases and the J gene end by 5 bases; junction bases not matched to a gene: 7. CDR1 MNHEY and CDR2 SVGAGI come from the germline V gene. The CDR3 covers 15 residues. Whole-study findings and limits: Later analysis suggested links between common viral pathogens and several top significant clusters.

Regarding this clone: Antigen: not known.

Researchers ran the PCR with 60 Vbeta and 13 Jbeta primers. Some clones are missing from TCRdb's copy, which holds only in-frame ones; the method was immunoSEQ multiplex PCR. The sample has over 200,000 clones, 70% to 90% seen once. The sequence was collected from a human donor in good health. Sequenced: PBMCs. V and J are TRBV6-5 and TRBJ2-1; TRBD2 aligns across 9 bases. CDR3 residues: CASSLRASGDNEQFF. CDR3 coding DNA: TGTGCCAGCAGTCTCCGGGCTAGCGGGGACAATGAGCAGTTCTTC.